The source of this T cell receptor (beta chain) is a study of blood T cell repertoires in COVID-19. Germline assignment: CDR1 KGHSH and CDR2 LQKENI. With 3 bases clipped from V and 4 bases from J, the junction kept 7 bases outside the gene matches. CDR3 size: 15 residues. How the authors handled the data: Cell counts per sample came from amplifying reference gene primers. Sequencing used immunoSEQ multiplex PCR; TCRdb keeps in-frame clones, though not all of them. V and J calls and clone size are given by that table; D and trimming were obtained from the DNA. There are approximately 92,000 clones in the sample; roughly 87% occur only once, and approximately 16% lies in the top ten.

Input material: peripheral blood. The source is a woman in her sixties with COVID-19, enrolled during active disease. J is TRBJ2-3 and V is TRBV18; 7 bases match TRBD1. The CDR3 sequence is CASSPLQGISDTQYF. CDR3 DNA: TGTGCCAGCTCACCGCTACAGGGGATATCAGATACGCAGTATTTT.